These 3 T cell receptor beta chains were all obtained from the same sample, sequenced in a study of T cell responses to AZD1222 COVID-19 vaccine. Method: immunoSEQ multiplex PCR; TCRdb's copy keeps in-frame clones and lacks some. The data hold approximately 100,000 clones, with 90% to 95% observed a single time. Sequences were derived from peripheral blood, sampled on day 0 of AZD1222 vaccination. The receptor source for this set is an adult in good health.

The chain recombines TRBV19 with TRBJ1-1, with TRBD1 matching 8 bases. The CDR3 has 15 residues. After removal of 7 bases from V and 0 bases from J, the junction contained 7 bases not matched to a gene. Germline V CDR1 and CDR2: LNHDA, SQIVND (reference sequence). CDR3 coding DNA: TGTGCCAGTATCCCCCGACAGGGGTTGAACACTGAAGCTTTCTTT. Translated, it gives CASIPRQGLNTEAFF.

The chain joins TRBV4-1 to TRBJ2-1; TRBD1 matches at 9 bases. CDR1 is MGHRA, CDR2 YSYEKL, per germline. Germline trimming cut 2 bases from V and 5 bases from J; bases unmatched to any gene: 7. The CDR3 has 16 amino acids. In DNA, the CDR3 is TGCGCCAGCAGCCAACCGACAGGGGGGGCGAACAATGAGCAGTTCTTC. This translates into CASSQPTGGANNEQFF.

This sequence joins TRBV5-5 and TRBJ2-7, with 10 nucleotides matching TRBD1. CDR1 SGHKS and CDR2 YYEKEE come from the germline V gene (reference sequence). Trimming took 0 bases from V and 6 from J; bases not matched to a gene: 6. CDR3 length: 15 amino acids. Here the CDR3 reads CASSLAGTGVFEQYF. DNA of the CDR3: TGTGCCAGCAGCTTGGCCGGGACAGGGGTCTTCGAGCAGTACTTC.